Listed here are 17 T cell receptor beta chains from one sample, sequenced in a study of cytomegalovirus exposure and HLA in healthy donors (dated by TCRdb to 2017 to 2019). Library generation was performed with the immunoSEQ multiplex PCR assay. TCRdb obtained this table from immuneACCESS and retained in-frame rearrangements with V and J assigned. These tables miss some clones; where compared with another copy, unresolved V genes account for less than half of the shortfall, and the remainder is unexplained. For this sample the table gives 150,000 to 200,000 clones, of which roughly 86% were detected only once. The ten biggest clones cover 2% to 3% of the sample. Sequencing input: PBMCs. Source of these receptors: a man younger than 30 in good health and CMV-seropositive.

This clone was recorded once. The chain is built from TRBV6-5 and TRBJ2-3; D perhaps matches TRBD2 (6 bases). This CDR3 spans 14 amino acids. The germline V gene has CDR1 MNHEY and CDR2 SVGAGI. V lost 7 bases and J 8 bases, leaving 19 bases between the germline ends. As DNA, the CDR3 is TGTGCCAGCACCCCGGGGAGGACGGGTAGTACGCAGTATTTT. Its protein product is CASTPGRTGSTQYF.

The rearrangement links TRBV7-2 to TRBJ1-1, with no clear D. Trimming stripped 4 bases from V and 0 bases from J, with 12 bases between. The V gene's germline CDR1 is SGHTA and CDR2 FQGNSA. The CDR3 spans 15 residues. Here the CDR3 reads CASSYSANLNTEAFF. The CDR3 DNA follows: TGTGCCAGCAGCTATTCAGCGAACCTGAACACTGAAGCTTTCTTT.

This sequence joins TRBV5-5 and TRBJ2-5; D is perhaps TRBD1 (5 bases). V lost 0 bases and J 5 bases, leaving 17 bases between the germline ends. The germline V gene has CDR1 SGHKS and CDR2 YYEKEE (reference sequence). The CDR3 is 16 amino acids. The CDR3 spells CASSLAGQGSGETQYF. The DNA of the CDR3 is TGTGCCAGCAGCTTGGCCGGGCAGGGATCAGGGGAGACCCAGTACTTC.

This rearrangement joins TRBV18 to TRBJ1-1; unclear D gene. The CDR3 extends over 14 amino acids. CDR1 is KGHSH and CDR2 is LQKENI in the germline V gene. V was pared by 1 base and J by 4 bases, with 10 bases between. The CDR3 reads CASSPRTETTEAFF. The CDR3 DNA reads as TGTGCCAGCTCACCACGAACGGAGACCACTGAAGCTTTCTTT.

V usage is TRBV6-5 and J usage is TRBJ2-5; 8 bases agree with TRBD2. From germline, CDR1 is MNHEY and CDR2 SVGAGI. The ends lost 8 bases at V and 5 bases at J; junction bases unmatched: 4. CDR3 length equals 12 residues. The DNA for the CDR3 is TGTGCCAGCTCCGGGGGGGCTGAGACCCAGTACTTC. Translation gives CASSGGAETQYF.

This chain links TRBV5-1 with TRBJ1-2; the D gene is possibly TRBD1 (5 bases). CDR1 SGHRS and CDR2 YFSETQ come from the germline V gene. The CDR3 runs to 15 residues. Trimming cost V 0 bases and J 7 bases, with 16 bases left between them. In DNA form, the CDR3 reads TGCGCCAGCAGCTTGGGGGGCCACGCACGCTTTGGCTACACCTTC. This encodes CASSLGGHARFGYTF.

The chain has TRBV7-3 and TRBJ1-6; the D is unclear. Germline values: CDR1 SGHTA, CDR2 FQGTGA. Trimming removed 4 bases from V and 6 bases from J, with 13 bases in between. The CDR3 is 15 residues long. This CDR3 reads CASSSVAGRNSPLHF. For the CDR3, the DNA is TGTGCCAGCAGCTCCGTAGCTGGTCGTAATTCACCCCTCCACTTT.

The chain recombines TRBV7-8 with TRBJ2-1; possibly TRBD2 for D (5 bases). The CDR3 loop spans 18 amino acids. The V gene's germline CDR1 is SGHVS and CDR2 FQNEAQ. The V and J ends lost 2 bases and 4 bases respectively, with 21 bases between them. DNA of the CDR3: TGTGCCAGCAGCTTAAATAGGGTGGGCGGGCGGAGATACAATGAGCAGTTCTTC. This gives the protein CASSLNRVGGRRYNEQFF.

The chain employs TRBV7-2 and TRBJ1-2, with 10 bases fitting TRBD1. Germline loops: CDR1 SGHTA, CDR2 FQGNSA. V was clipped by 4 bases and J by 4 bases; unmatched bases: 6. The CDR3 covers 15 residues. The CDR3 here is CASSSQGQGTYGYTF. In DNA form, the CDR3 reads TGTGCCAGCAGCTCCCAGGGACAGGGGACCTATGGCTACACCTTC. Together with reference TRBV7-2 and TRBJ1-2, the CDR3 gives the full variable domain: GAGVSQSPSNKVTEKGKDVELRCDPISGHTALYWYRQSLGQGLEFLIYFQGNSAPDKSGLPSDRFSAERTGGSVSTLTIQRTQQEDSAVYLCASSSQGQGTYGYTFGSGTRLTVV.

The CDR3 region has the DNA TGTGCCAGCAGCTTAGCGAGGGCGGGAGGACCCTCCTACGAGCAGTACTTC. Amino acid sequence: CASSLARAGGPSYEQYF. The chain combines TRBV7-2 with TRBJ2-7; TRBD2 matches at 8 bases. This CDR3 is built from 17 residues. Germline trimming cut 0 bases from V and 0 bases from J; bases unmatched to any gene: 7. Germline V gene data show CDR1 as SGHTA and CDR2 as FQGNSA.

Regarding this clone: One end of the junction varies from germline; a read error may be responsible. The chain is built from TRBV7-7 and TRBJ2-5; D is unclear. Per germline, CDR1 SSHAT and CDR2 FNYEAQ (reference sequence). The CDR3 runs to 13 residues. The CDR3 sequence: CASSLNRRETQYF. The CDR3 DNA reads TGTGCTAGCAGCTTGAACAGAAGGGAGACCCAGTACTTC.

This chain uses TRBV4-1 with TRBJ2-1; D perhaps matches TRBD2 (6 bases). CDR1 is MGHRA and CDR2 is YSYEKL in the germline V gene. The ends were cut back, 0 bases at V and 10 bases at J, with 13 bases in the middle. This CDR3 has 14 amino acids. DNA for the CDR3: TGCGCCAGCAGCCAAGATGGTGCGGGGTTGGAGCAGTTCTTC. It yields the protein CASSQDGAGLEQFF.

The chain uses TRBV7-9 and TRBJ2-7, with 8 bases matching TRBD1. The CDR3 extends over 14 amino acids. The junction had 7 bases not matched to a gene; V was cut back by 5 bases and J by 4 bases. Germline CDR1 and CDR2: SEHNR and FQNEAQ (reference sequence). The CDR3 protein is CASSHGQGIYEQYF. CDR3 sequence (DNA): TGTGCCAGCAGCCACGGACAGGGTATATACGAGCAGTACTTC.

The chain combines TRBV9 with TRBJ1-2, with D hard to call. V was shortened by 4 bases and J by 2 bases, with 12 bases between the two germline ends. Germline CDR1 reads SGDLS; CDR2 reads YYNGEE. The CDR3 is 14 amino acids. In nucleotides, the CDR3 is TGTGCCAGCAGCTATTCTGAGGGAAACTATGGCTACACCTTC. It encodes CASSYSEGNYGYTF.

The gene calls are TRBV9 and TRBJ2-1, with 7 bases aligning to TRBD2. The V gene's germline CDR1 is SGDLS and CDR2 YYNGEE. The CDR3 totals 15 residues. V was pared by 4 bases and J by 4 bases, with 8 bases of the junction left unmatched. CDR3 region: CASSLGGNRYNEQFF. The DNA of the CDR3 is TGTGCCAGCAGCCTCGGGGGGAATAGGTACAATGAGCAGTTCTTC.

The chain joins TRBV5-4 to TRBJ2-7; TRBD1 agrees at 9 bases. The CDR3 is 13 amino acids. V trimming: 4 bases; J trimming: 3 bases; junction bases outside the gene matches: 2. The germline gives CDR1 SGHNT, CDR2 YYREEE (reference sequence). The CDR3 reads CASSRGQGYEQYF. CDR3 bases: TGTGCCAGCAGCCGGGGACAGGGCTACGAGCAGTACTTC.

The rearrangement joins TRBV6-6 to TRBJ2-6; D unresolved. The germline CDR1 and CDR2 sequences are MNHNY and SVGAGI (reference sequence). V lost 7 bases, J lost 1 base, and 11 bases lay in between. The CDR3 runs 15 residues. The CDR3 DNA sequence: TGTGCCAGCACTCTCAGATCTTCTGGGGCCAACGTCCTGACTTTC. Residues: CASTLRSSGANVLTF.